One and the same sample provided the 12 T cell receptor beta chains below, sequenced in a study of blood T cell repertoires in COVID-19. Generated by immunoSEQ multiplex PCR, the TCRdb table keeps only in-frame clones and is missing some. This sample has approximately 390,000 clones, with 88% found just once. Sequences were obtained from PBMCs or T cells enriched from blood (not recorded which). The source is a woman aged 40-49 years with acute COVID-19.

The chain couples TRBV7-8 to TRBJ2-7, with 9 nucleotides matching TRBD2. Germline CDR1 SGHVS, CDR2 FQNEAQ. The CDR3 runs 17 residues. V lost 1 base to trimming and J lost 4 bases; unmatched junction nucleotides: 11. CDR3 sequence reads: CASSLVLAGDLPYEQYF. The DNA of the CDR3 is TGTGCCAGCAGCTTAGTGTTAGCGGGGGACCTCCCTTACGAGCAGTACTTC.

DNA of the CDR3: TGTGCCAGCAGAGGACTAGCGGGGTTCACTAGCACAGATACGCAGTATTTT. Its translation is CASRGLAGFTSTDTQYF. The chain has TRBV27 and TRBJ2-3; 12 bases fit TRBD2. V lost 6 bases, J lost 0 bases, and 7 bases stayed unmatched. This CDR3 is built from 17 residues. Germline V gives CDR1 MNHEY, CDR2 SMNVEV (reference sequence).

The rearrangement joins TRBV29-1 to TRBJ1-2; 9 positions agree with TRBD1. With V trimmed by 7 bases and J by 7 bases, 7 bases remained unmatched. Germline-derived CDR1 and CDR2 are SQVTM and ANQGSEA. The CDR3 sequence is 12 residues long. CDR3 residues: CSARQGVRGYTF. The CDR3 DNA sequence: TGCAGCGCCCGACAGGGGGTTCGTGGCTACACCTTC. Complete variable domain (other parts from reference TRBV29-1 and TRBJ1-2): SAVISQKPSRDICQRGTSLTIQCQVDSQVTMMFWYRQQPGQSLTLIATANQGSEATYESGFVIDKFPISRPNLTFSTLTVSNMSPEDSSIYLCSARQGVRGYTFGSGTRLTVV.

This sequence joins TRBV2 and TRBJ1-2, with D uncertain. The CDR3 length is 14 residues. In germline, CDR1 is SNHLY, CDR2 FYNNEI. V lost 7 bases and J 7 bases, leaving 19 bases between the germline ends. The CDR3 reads CASTGLGGVLGYTF. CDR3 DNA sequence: TGTGCCAGCACTGGTCTCGGCGGTGTCCTTGGCTACACCTTC. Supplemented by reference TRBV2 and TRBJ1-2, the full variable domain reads EPEVTQTPSHQVTQMGQEVILRCVPISNHLYFYWYRQILGQKVEFLVSFYNNEISEKSEIFDDQFSVERPDGSNFTLKIRSTKLEDSAMYFCASTGLGGVLGYTFGSGTRLTVV.

The CDR3 reads CATSRRGVSQPQHF. The CDR3 bases are TGTGCCACCAGTAGGAGGGGAGTGAGTCAGCCCCAGCATTTT. The rearrangement uses TRBV24-1 and TRBJ1-5; tentatively, D is TRBD1 (5 bases). V dropped 6 bases and J dropped 6 bases, with 14 bases sitting between them. The CDR3 is 14 amino acids. Germline-derived CDR1 and CDR2 are KGHDR and SFDVKD.

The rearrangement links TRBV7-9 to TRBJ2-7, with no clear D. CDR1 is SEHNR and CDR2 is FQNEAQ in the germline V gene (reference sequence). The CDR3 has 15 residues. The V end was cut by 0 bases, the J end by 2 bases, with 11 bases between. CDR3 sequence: CASSLALDGTYEQYF. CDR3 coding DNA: TGTGCCAGCAGCTTAGCGCTAGACGGTACCTACGAGCAGTACTTC.

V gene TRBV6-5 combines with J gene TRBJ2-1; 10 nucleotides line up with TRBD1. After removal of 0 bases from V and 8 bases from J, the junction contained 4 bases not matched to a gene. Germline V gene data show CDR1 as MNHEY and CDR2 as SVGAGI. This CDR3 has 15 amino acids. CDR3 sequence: CASSYSGQGYHEQFF. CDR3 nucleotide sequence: TGTGCCAGCAGTTACTCGGGACAGGGGTACCATGAGCAGTTCTTC.

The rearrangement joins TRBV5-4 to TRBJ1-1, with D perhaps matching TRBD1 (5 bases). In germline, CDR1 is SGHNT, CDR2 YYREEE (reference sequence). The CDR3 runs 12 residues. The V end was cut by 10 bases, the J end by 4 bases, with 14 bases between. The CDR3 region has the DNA TGTGCCGATGGGGGGGTTAGCACTGAAGCTTTCTTT. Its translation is CADGGVSTEAFF. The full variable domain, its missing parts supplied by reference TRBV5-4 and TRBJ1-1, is ETGVTQSPTHLIKTRGQQVTLRCSSQSGHNTVSWYQQALGQGPQFIFQYYREEENGRGNFPPRFSGLQFPNYSSELNVNALELDDSALYLCADGGVSTEAFFGQGTRLTVV.

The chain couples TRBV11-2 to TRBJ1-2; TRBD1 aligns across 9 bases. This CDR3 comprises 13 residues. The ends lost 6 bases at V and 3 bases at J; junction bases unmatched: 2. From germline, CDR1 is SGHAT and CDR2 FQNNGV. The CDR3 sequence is CASRRTGDYGYTF. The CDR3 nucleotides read TGTGCCAGCAGACGGACAGGGGACTATGGCTACACCTTC.

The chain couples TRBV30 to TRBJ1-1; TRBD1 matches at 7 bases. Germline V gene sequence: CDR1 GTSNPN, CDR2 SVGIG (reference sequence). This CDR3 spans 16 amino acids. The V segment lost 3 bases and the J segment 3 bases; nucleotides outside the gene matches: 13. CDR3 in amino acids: CAWSLRGRSRYTEAFF. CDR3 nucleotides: TGTGCCTGGAGCTTAAGGGGGCGCAGCAGGTACACTGAAGCTTTCTTT.

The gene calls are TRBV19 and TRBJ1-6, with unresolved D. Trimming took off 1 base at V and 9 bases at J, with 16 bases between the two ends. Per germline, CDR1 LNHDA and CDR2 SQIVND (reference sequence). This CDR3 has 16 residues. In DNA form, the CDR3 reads TGTGCCAGTAGTATAGGAGTGGCCGGTCGGGGTTCACCCCTCCACTTT. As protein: CASSIGVAGRGSPLHF.

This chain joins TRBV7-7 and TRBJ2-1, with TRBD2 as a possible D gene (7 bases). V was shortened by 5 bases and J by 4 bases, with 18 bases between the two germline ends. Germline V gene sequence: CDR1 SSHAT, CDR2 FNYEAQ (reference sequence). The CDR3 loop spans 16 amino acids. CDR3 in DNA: TGTGCCAGCAGCCCTACAACGGGGGGCACGTACAATGAGCAGTTCTTC. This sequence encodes CASSPTTGGTYNEQFF.